The 8 T cell receptor beta chains listed next were all sequenced from one sample in a study of T cells in Graves' hyperthyroidism and ophthalmopathy. RNA transcripts gave rise to amplified TCR beta CDR3 regions. Using the HTBI primer set, a first-round RT-PCR was run on the TCR CDR3. TCRdb reanalysed the multiplex PCR reads using MiXCR and keeps one entry per CDR3 protein. The data contain 190,000 or so distinct CDR3 sequences, around 19% of them singletons. The specimen was blood. The receptors shown here come from a man in his forties with Graves' hyperthyroidism.

The genes are TRBV24-1 and TRBJ1-6; TRBD1 matches at 7 bases. Germline loops: CDR1 KGHDR, CDR2 SFDVKD. The V and J ends lost 3 bases and 5 bases, in that order; junction bases with no gene match: 6. The CDR3 runs 16 residues. The CDR3 DNA reads as TGTGCCACCAGTGATCATCGACAGGGCCATAATTCACCCCTCCACTTT. Protein: CATSDHRQGHNSPLHF.

This clonotype was counted ten times or more. The V and J genes are TRBV2 and TRBJ2-4, with TRBD2 as a possible D gene (6 bases). The length of the CDR3 is 12 residues. Germline-derived CDR1 and CDR2 are SNHLY and FYNNEI. The V end was cut by 1 base, the J end by 14 bases, with 12 bases between. The CDR3 loop reads CASSEGAGREYF. In DNA form, the CDR3 reads TGTGCCAGCAGTGAAGGGGCGGGACGGGAGTACTTC.

The V and J genes are TRBV9 and TRBJ2-1; a weak D match, TRBD1 (5 bases). This CDR3 has 15 residues. The germline V and J ends were trimmed by 0 bases and 3 bases, with 10 bases remaining between them. CDR1 and CDR2 from the germline V gene are SGDLS and YYNGEE. The CDR3 sequence: CASSVVGDRYNEQFF. CDR3 sequence (DNA): TGTGCCAGCAGCGTAGTAGGGGATCGCTACAATGAGCAGTTCTTC.

This clonotype showed up many times. This chain links TRBV27 with TRBJ1-5; D is perhaps TRBD1 (6 bases). CDR1 MNHEY and CDR2 SMNVEV come from the germline V gene (reference sequence). The CDR3 loop spans 13 amino acids. Trimming removed 6 bases at V and 2 bases at J, with 8 bases between. The CDR3 spells CASRSGGNQPQHF. In DNA form, the CDR3 reads TGTGCCAGCAGATCAGGGGGCAATCAGCCCCAGCATTTT.

This clonotype was found many times. The chain carries TRBV28 and TRBJ1-1; D might be TRBD1 (5 bases). Germline CDR1 reads MDHEN; CDR2 reads SYDVKM. Trimming removed 1 base at V and 6 bases at J, with 6 bases between. CDR3 size: 12 residues. The CDR3 protein is CASSLLTAEAFF. CDR3 nucleotides: TGTGCCAGCAGTTTATTGACAGCTGAAGCTTTCTTT.

This clonotype has just a few counts. This sequence joins TRBV7-3 and TRBJ1-1; the D is unclear. V was pared by 0 bases and J by 2 bases, with 10 bases between. Germline loops: CDR1 SGHTA, CDR2 FQGTGA. There are 15 residues in the CDR3. CDR3 bases: TGTGCCAGCAGCTTAACTTTAACCGTAAACACTGAAGCTTTCTTT. Translating gives CASSLTLTVNTEAFF.

The rearrangement links TRBV7-2 to TRBJ2-7; a possible D gene is TRBD2 (6 bases). Per germline, CDR1 SGHTA and CDR2 FQGNSA. CDR3 length equals 13 residues. Trimming took off 9 bases at V and 3 bases at J, with 15 bases between the two ends. The CDR3 nucleotides are TGTGCCAGTTCGCCAGGAGGGTTCTACGAGCAGTACTTC. This encodes CASSPGGFYEQYF.

This clonotype was observed at least ten times. The J gene is TRBJ1-1, the V gene TRBV5-1; 7 bases line up with TRBD1. V lost 0 bases, J lost 5 bases, and 7 bases stayed unmatched. Germline CDR1 reads SGHRS; CDR2 reads YFSETQ. CDR3 length: 15 residues. The DNA of the CDR3 is TGCGCCAGCAGCTTGGCCGCAGGGGGGGTTACTGAAGCTTTCTTT. Residues: CASSLAAGGVTEAFF. The variable domain in full, with the rest retrieved from reference TRBV5-1 and TRBJ1-1, is KAGVTQTPRYLIKTRGQQVTLSCSPISGHRSVSWYQQTPGQGLQFLFEYFSETQRNKGNFPGRFSGRQFSNSRSEMNVSTLELGDSALYLCASSLAAGGVTEAFFGQGTRLTVV.